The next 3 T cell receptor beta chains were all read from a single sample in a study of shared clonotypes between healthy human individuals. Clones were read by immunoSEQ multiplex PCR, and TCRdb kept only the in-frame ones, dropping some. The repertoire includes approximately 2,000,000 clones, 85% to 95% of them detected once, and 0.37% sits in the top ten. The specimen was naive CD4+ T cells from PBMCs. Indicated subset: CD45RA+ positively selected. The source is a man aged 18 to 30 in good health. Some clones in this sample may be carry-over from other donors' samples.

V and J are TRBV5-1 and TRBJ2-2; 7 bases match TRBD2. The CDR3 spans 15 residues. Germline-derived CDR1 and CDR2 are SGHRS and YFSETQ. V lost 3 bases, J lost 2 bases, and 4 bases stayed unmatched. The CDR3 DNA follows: TGCGCCAGCAGCTGGACTAGTAAAAACACCGGGGAGCTGTTTTTT. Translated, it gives CASSWTSKNTGELFF.

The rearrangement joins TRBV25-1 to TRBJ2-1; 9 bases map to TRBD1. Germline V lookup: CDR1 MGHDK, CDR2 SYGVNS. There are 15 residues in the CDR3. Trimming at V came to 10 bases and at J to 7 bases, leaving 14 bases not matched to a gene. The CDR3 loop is CATQKVTGGLNEQFF. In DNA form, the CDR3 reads TGTGCCACCCAGAAGGTCACAGGGGGCTTAAATGAGCAGTTCTTC.

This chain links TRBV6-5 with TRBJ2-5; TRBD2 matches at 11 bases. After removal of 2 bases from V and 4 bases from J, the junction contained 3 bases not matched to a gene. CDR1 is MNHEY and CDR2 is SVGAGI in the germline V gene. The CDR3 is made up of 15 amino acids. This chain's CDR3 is CASSYRGLAGETQYF. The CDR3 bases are TGTGCCAGCAGTTACAGAGGACTAGCGGGAGAGACCCAGTACTTC.